This T cell receptor (beta chain) was retrieved from a study of vaccination effects on CD4 cells after COVID-19. Findings of the study overall: Whether induced by infection or by vaccine, clones showed marked clonal contraction late after vaccination.

Assay used: immunoSEQ multiplex PCR; TCRdb lists only in-frame clones, some missing. The data show under 50,000 clones, about 80% seen once. Notes on this clone: Its antigen is undetermined.

ViraFEST assay sequencing came after antigen-specific CD4+ T cells were expanded with viral peptide pools. Culture lasted over 9 days before CD4+ T cell isolation. All study participants received two doses of BNT162b2 or mRNA-1273 vaccine. Germline V gives CDR1 SGHAT, CDR2 FQNNGV. The V gene end was trimmed by 5 bases and the J gene end by 4 bases; junction bases not matched to a gene: 10. This CDR3 region has 15 residues. Specimen: CD4+ T cells from PBMCs cultured with HCoV-NL63 spike peptides, collected after COVID-19 vaccination. The TCR comes from a human donor who received a COVID-19 vaccine. Some clones in this sample may be carry-over from other donors' samples. The chain carries TRBV11-2 and TRBJ1-1, with TRBD1 matching over 7 bases. In DNA, the CDR3 is TGTGCCAGCAGCCCCCGAGGAGGGGGCGGCACTGAAGCTTTCTTT. Its protein is CASSPRGGGGTEAFF. Based on the CDR3 plus reference TRBV11-2 and TRBJ1-1, the full variable domain is EAGVAQSPRYKIIEKRQSVAFWCNPISGHATLYWYQQILGQGPKLLIQFQNNGVVDDSQLPKDRFSAERLKGVDSTLKIQPAKLEDSAVYLCASSPRGGGGTEAFFGQGTRLTVV.